The present TCR beta chain was sequenced within a study of human T cells and chemical hapten exposure. Study-wide points: It was expanded TCRs that formed significantly more large CDR3 similarity clusters than controls did.

The germline V gene encodes CDR1 WNHNN and CDR2 SYGVQD (reference sequence). V was clipped by 4 bases and J by 2 bases, with 8 bases between them. The CDR3 is 13 amino acids. TCRdb reprocessed the RACE reads via MiXCR and lists one record per CDR3 protein. Among 40,000 or so distinct CDR3 sequences, 9% to 15% were seen once, and the ten largest hold around 1.9%. This clonotype was counted at least ten times. Antigen unknown. Documented time point: pre-sensitization, week 0. The treatment is: therapeutic diphenylcyclopropenone sensitization with weekly scalp DPC. It was from unfractionated whole blood that total RNA was extracted.

The chain has TRBV10-1 and TRBJ2-5; tentative D call: TRBD2 (6 bases). This clonotype was sampled from a woman aged 40 to 50 with alopecia areata. Some clones in this sample may be carry-over from other donors' samples. This material consisted of whole blood, taken in connection with sensitization to the hapten diphenylcyclopropenone (DPC). The CDR3 region has the DNA TGCGCCAGCAGTGCGGGGGAACAAGAGACCCAGTACTTC. Its protein product is CASSAGEQETQYF.